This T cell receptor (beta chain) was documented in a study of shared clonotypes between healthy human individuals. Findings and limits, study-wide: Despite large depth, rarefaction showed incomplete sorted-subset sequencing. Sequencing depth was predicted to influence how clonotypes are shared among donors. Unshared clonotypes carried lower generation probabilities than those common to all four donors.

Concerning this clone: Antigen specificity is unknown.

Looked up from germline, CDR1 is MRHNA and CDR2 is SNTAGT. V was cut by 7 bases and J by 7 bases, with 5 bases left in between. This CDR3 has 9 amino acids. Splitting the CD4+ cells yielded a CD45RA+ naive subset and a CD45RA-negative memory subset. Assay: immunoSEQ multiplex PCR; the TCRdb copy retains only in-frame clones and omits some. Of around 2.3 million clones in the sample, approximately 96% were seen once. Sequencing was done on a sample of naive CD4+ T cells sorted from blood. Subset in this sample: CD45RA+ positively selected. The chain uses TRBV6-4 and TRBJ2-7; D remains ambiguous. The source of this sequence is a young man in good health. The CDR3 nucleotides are TGTGCCAGCACGAGGGAGCAGTACTTC. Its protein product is CASTREQYF.